This is a list of T cell receptor beta chains from one sample in a study of OX40 agonist ivuxolimab in advanced cancers. Sequenced by immunoSEQ multiplex PCR; TCRdb stores in-frame clones only, minus some. The table records around 50,000 clones, roughly 81% of them present only once. The starting material was CD4+ or CD8+ T cells sorted from blood, obtained in a trial of the OX40 agonist ivuxolimab. The receptors shown here come from an adult with an advanced solid tumor such as melanoma, head and neck, liver or kidney cancer. The CDR3 runs from the conserved cysteine through the conserved F or W. A D gene is named only where the DNA matches it firmly. Size is stated for part of the rows, as once, few or many counts, or as a class when the clone is expanded.

clone_size: once; j_call: TRBJ2-4; v_call: TRBV7-9; d_call: -; cdr3_nt: TGTGCCAGCAGCTTTTCCGGAAAAAACATTCAGTACTTC; cdr3_aa: CASSFSGKNIQYF
clone_size: few; j_call: TRBJ1-2; v_call: TRBV13; d_call: -; cdr3_nt: TGTGCCAGCAGCTGGGGTCAGCTGGCTAACTATGGCTACACCTTC; cdr3_aa: CASSWGQLANYGYTF
clone_size: -; j_call: TRBJ2-5; v_call: TRBV10-3; d_call: -; cdr3_nt: TGTGCCACCGCACCGGACAAGCCAACAGAGACCCAGTACTTC; cdr3_aa: CATAPDKPTETQYF
clone_size: -; j_call: TRBJ2-1; v_call: TRBV11-3; d_call: TRBD2; cdr3_nt: TGTGCCAGCAGCCCGCACTGGCGGGAGGGCCTTTCGTCCTACAATGAGCAGTTCTTC; cdr3_aa: CASSPHWREGLSSYNEQFF
clone_size: -; j_call: TRBJ2-2; v_call: TRBV11-3; d_call: -; cdr3_nt: TGTGCCAGCAGCCTAGGCTCGGGCCCGAAGATATACACCGGGGAGCTGTTTTTT; cdr3_aa: CASSLGSGPKIYTGELFF
clone_size: -; j_call: TRBJ2-1; v_call: TRBV27; d_call: TRBD2; cdr3_nt: TGTGCCAGCAGTCGTCTCGGGACTAGCGGCCCTAGTCGACCCTACAATGAGCAGTTCTTC; cdr3_aa: CASSRLGTSGPSRPYNEQFF
clone_size: -; j_call: TRBJ1-3; v_call: TRBV9; d_call: -; cdr3_nt: TGTGCCAGCAGCGTGCGGGGGAGTAGCTCTGGAAACACCATATATTTT; cdr3_aa: CASSVRGSSSGNTIYF
clone_size: -; j_call: TRBJ2-7; v_call: TRBV14; d_call: TRBD2; cdr3_nt: TGTGCCAGCAGCCAGAGGACTAGCGGGATCATAATGGTCTACGAGCAGTACTTC; cdr3_aa: CASSQRTSGIIMVYEQYF
clone_size: -; j_call: TRBJ2-2; v_call: TRBV2; d_call: -; cdr3_nt: TGTGCCAGCAGGCCCTTGAACACCGGGGAGCTGTTTTTT; cdr3_aa: CASRPLNTGELFF
clone_size: -; j_call: TRBJ2-7; v_call: TRBV25-1; d_call: -; cdr3_nt: TGTGCCAGCAGTGAATGGGGCCGACCGTCCTACGAGCAGTACTTC; cdr3_aa: CASSEWGRPSYEQYF
clone_size: once; j_call: TRBJ2-1; v_call: TRBV30; d_call: TRBD2; cdr3_nt: TGTGCCTGGGGACCCGGGACTAGCGGGAACAATGAGCAGTTCTTC; cdr3_aa: CAWGPGTSGNNEQFF
clone_size: -; j_call: TRBJ2-1; v_call: TRBV7-2; d_call: -; cdr3_nt: TGTGCCAGCGGAATCCCCAGCTCCTACAATGAGCAGTTCTTC; cdr3_aa: CASGIPSSYNEQFF
clone_size: -; j_call: TRBJ1-5; v_call: TRBV28; d_call: -; cdr3_nt: TGTGCCAGCAGTTCCATTCGCCTGGGCAGGGACTTTCATCAGCCCCAGCATTTT; cdr3_aa: CASSSIRLGRDFHQPQHF
clone_size: -; j_call: TRBJ2-3; v_call: TRBV4-1; d_call: TRBD1; cdr3_nt: TGCGCCAGCAGCCAAGATCTAGGGGGCGGAGAGGATACGCAGTATTTT; cdr3_aa: CASSQDLGGGEDTQYF
clone_size: -; j_call: TRBJ1-3; v_call: TRBV27; d_call: -; cdr3_nt: TGTGCCAGCAGTCTTCGGGACGGGATTTCTGGAAACACCATATATTTT; cdr3_aa: CASSLRDGISGNTIYF
clone_size: -; j_call: TRBJ2-1; v_call: TRBV5-1; d_call: TRBD2; cdr3_nt: TGCGCCAGCAGCTTGGAGGCTAGCGGGGCTTACAATGAGCAGTTCTTC; cdr3_aa: CASSLEASGAYNEQFF
clone_size: -; j_call: TRBJ1-1; v_call: TRBV6-1; d_call: TRBD1; cdr3_nt: TGTGCCAGCAGCCTCTCACAGGGGACTGAAGCTTTCTTT; cdr3_aa: CASSLSQGTEAFF
clone_size: once; j_call: TRBJ2-1; v_call: TRBV7-6; d_call: TRBD1; cdr3_nt: TGTGCCAGCAGCTTAGTAGCACAGGGGGCAGGCGAGCAGTTCTTC; cdr3_aa: CASSLVAQGAGEQFF
clone_size: -; j_call: TRBJ2-3; v_call: TRBV7-9; d_call: TRBD2; cdr3_nt: TGTGCCAGCGCCTTGAGGCTAGCGGAAAATACGCAGTATTTT; cdr3_aa: CASALRLAENTQYF
clone_size: -; j_call: TRBJ2-2; v_call: TRBV28; d_call: -; cdr3_nt: TGTGCCAGCAGCCGCGTTGGACAGTCCAAAAGCGGGGAGCTGTTTTTT; cdr3_aa: CASSRVGQSKSGELFF
clone_size: -; j_call: TRBJ2-1; v_call: TRBV10-3; d_call: -; cdr3_nt: TGTGCCATTAAAGGGGAGTCAATGGATATTGAGCAGTTCTTC; cdr3_aa: CAIKGESMDIEQFF
clone_size: -; j_call: TRBJ2-7; v_call: TRBV4-1; d_call: -; cdr3_nt: TGCGCCAGCAGCCCGACCCCGGGACGGACCTACGAGCAGTACTTC; cdr3_aa: CASSPTPGRTYEQYF
clone_size: -; j_call: TRBJ2-7; v_call: TRBV30; d_call: TRBD1; cdr3_nt: TGTGCCTGGGCAGCGGACAGGGGGCATTACGAGCAGTACTTC; cdr3_aa: CAWAADRGHYEQYF
clone_size: -; j_call: TRBJ2-3; v_call: TRBV19; d_call: TRBD1; cdr3_nt: TGTGCCAGCACTCGCAGGGGGACGGGCACAGATACGCAGTATTTT; cdr3_aa: CASTRRGTGTDTQYF
clone_size: -; j_call: TRBJ2-3; v_call: TRBV5-1; d_call: TRBD2; cdr3_nt: TGCGCCAGCAGCTACGGGGCGGGAGAGTCAGATACGCAGTATTTT; cdr3_aa: CASSYGAGESDTQYF
clone_size: -; j_call: TRBJ1-3; v_call: TRBV15; d_call: -; cdr3_nt: TGTGCCACCAGCAGAGAAACAGCCACTGGAAACACCATATATTTT; cdr3_aa: CATSRETATGNTIYF
clone_size: -; j_call: TRBJ2-2; v_call: TRBV7-2; d_call: -; cdr3_nt: TGTGCCAGCAGCTTAGATATGGCCGGGGAGCTGTTTTTT; cdr3_aa: CASSLDMAGELFF
clone_size: -; j_call: TRBJ2-7; v_call: TRBV15; d_call: -; cdr3_nt: TGTGCCACCAGCAGAGGTGGGGTGTTCGGGGTCGAGCAGTACTTC; cdr3_aa: CATSRGGVFGVEQYF
clone_size: -; j_call: TRBJ2-5; v_call: TRBV7-8; d_call: TRBD2; cdr3_nt: TGTGCCAGCAGCACTAGACGGGCGGGAGGGGTCCAAGAGACCCAGTACTTC; cdr3_aa: CASSTRRAGGVQETQYF
clone_size: -; j_call: TRBJ1-4; v_call: TRBV28; d_call: TRBD1; cdr3_nt: TGTGCCAGCAGTTTGGGAAGGGGGCTCTTGGCTGAAAAACTGTTTTTT; cdr3_aa: CASSLGRGLLAEKLFF
clone_size: -; j_call: TRBJ2-7; v_call: TRBV5-6; d_call: -; cdr3_nt: TGTGCCAGCAGCTTTTCTGGGTCCTACGAGCAGTACTTC; cdr3_aa: CASSFSGSYEQYF
clone_size: -; j_call: TRBJ2-3; v_call: TRBV9; d_call: -; cdr3_nt: TGTGCCAGCAGCGTAGGACGTATGAGCACAGATACGCAGTATTTT; cdr3_aa: CASSVGRMSTDTQYF
clone_size: -; j_call: TRBJ2-1; v_call: TRBV4-3; d_call: -; cdr3_nt: TGCGCCAGCAGTTCGAGGGGGGGGGTCCTCTACAATGAGCAGTTCTTC; cdr3_aa: CASSSRGGVLYNEQFF
clone_size: -; j_call: TRBJ2-7; v_call: TRBV7-2; d_call: -; cdr3_nt: TGTGCCAGCAGCTCGTCAGTAGGAGGTCCTTACGAGCAGTACTTC; cdr3_aa: CASSSSVGGPYEQYF
clone_size: -; j_call: TRBJ1-2; v_call: TRBV6-5; d_call: -; cdr3_nt: TGTGCCAGCAGTACCCAGAATGGCTACACCTTC; cdr3_aa: CASSTQNGYTF
clone_size: -; j_call: TRBJ2-7; v_call: TRBV11-2; d_call: -; cdr3_nt: TGTGCCAGCAGCTTAGAAAGAGCGTGGAACTACGAGCAGTACTTC; cdr3_aa: CASSLERAWNYEQYF
clone_size: -; j_call: TRBJ2-5; v_call: TRBV7-2; d_call: TRBD1; cdr3_nt: TGTGCCAGCAGCTTAGCGACAGGGAGACAAGAGACCCAGTACTTC; cdr3_aa: CASSLATGRQETQYF
clone_size: -; j_call: TRBJ2-3; v_call: TRBV11-2; d_call: -; cdr3_nt: TGTGCCAGCAGACAACCGGGAAGGGCGACAGATACGCAGTATTTT; cdr3_aa: CASRQPGRATDTQYF
clone_size: -; j_call: TRBJ2-7; v_call: TRBV5-4; d_call: -; cdr3_nt: TGTGCCAGCAACCAGTGGGGGTACGAGCAGTACTTC; cdr3_aa: CASNQWGYEQYF
clone_size: -; j_call: TRBJ1-1; v_call: TRBV19; d_call: -; cdr3_nt: TGTGCCAGTAGTATGAGGCAGGCTGAAGCTTTCTTT; cdr3_aa: CASSMRQAEAFF
clone_size: once; j_call: TRBJ1-2; v_call: TRBV6-1; d_call: TRBD1; cdr3_nt: TGTGCCAGCAGCAAGGACAGGGTGGGTGGCTACACCTTC; cdr3_aa: CASSKDRVGGYTF
clone_size: -; j_call: TRBJ1-1; v_call: TRBV9; d_call: -; cdr3_nt: TGTGCCAGCAGCGTATTTGCAGGCCGGGGGGCTAACACTGAAGCTTTCTTT; cdr3_aa: CASSVFAGRGANTEAFF
clone_size: -; j_call: TRBJ1-2; v_call: TRBV9; d_call: -; cdr3_nt: TGTGCCAGCAGCCCGGGTGCAGGGGACAACTATGGCTACACCTTC; cdr3_aa: CASSPGAGDNYGYTF
clone_size: -; j_call: TRBJ2-1; v_call: TRBV6-5; d_call: TRBD2; cdr3_nt: TGTGCCAGCAGGGGGGGACTAGCGGGAGGCGAGCAGTTCTTC; cdr3_aa: CASRGGLAGGEQFF
clone_size: -; j_call: TRBJ2-2; v_call: TRBV10-2; d_call: TRBD2; cdr3_nt: TGCGCCAGCAGTGACTTGACTAGCGGGAGGGCCGGTGAGACCGGGGAGCTGTTTTTT; cdr3_aa: CASSDLTSGRAGETGELFF
clone_size: -; j_call: TRBJ1-1; v_call: TRBV4-1; d_call: TRBD1; cdr3_nt: TGCGCCAGCAGTTACAGGGGAAGGAGCACTGAAGCTTTCTTT; cdr3_aa: CASSYRGRSTEAFF
clone_size: -; j_call: TRBJ1-2; v_call: TRBV19; d_call: -; cdr3_nt: TGTGCCAGTAGTAATGCGGGAGGCGGCTACACCTTC; cdr3_aa: CASSNAGGGYTF
clone_size: -; j_call: TRBJ1-1; v_call: TRBV25-1; d_call: TRBD1; cdr3_nt: TGTGCCAGCAGTCGACAGGGGGCAGCTTTCTTT; cdr3_aa: CASSRQGAAFF
clone_size: -; j_call: TRBJ2-1; v_call: TRBV7-2; d_call: -; cdr3_nt: TGTGCCAGCAGCTTAGCGCAGGGGGGGAGCGTGACCCATGAGCAGTTCTTC; cdr3_aa: CASSLAQGGSVTHEQFF
clone_size: -; j_call: TRBJ1-4; v_call: TRBV25-1; d_call: -; cdr3_nt: TGTGCCAGCAGTGAATGGGGCGCAACTAATGAAAAACTGTTTTTT; cdr3_aa: CASSEWGATNEKLFF
clone_size: few; j_call: TRBJ2-7; v_call: TRBV5-4; d_call: TRBD1; cdr3_nt: TGTGCCAGCAGTAACCGGGACAGGAGGTCGTACTTC; cdr3_aa: CASSNRDRRSYF
clone_size: -; j_call: TRBJ1-4; v_call: TRBV19; d_call: -; cdr3_nt: TGTGCCAGTAGTCCTCCGCGGGCAGGGCAGGGAAAACTGTTTTTT; cdr3_aa: CASSPPRAGQGKLFF
clone_size: -; j_call: TRBJ1-1; v_call: TRBV7-2; d_call: -; cdr3_nt: TGTGCCAGCAGCTTGAACCCCGGGGAGGGGACTGAAGCTTTCTTT; cdr3_aa: CASSLNPGEGTEAFF
clone_size: -; j_call: TRBJ2-3; v_call: TRBV19; d_call: -; cdr3_nt: TGTGCCAGTAGCCGAGGGGTGACAGATACGCAGTATTTT; cdr3_aa: CASSRGVTDTQYF
clone_size: -; j_call: TRBJ1-5; v_call: TRBV7-2; d_call: -; cdr3_nt: TGTGCCAGCAGCTTAGACCCCAATCAGCCCCAGCATTTT; cdr3_aa: CASSLDPNQPQHF